This record concerns one T cell receptor beta chain sequence. This entry is derived from a study of regulatory T cells in long-lasting Graves disease. This CDR3 spans 13 amino acids. V dropped 10 bases and J dropped 4; count of bases not matched to a gene: 9. Germline V gene sequence: CDR1 MNHNS, CDR2 SASEGT. Regarding time point: persistent/refractory GD, antithyroid drugs over 5 years with positive TRAb. RNA isolated from PBMCs was used to make the TCR library. Investigators prepared the TCR beta libraries by applying iRepertoire HTBI primers and Arm-PCR of CDR3 regions. Each CDR3 protein gets one entry after TCRdb re-called the multiplex PCR reads with MiXCR. This repertoire shows around 400,000 distinct CDR3 sequences, around 20% found once; its top ten account for around 15%.

This TCR came from a female donor with Graves disease. The V call is TRBV6-1, the J call TRBJ2-7, with 8 bases that match TRBD1. The sample consisted of peripheral blood mononuclear cells (PBMCs), taken when the disease was refractory, from a patient treated with antithyroid drugs. The CDR3 sequence is CATHRTGLYEQYF. In DNA, the CDR3 is TGTGCCACCCACCGGACAGGGCTTTACGAGCAGTACTTC.